This entry lists 32 T cell receptor beta chains sequenced from one sample in a study of CD8 T cells in ankylosing spondylitis. TCRdb processed the 5' RACE reads anew with MiXCR; each CDR3 protein has one entry. The table lists some 300,000 distinct CDR3 sequences, around 20% of them singletons. Sequenced material: blood, either unsorted or a sorted T cell fraction (not recorded which). The receptors derive from a female donor with ankylosing spondylitis or in good health (not recorded which).

This clonotype has at least ten counts. The chain recombines TRBV20-1 with TRBJ2-1, with D possibly being TRBD2 (5 bases). Germline CDR1 is DFQATT and CDR2 is SNEGSKA (reference sequence). V lost 3 bases to trimming and J lost 2 bases, with 14 bases between them. This CDR3 contains 15 residues. CDR3 protein: CSARDSASPYNEQFF. The CDR3 nucleotides are TGCAGTGCTAGGGATAGCGCGAGCCCCTACAATGAGCAGTTCTTC.

This clonotype was seen more than once but under ten times. The chain is built from TRBV29-1 and TRBJ1-1; D possibly corresponds to TRBD1 (6 bases). The CDR3 is 11 residues long. V was cut by 6 bases and J by 11 bases, with 16 bases left in between. Germline CDR1 is SQVTM and CDR2 is ANQGSEA. The CDR3 DNA reads as TGCAGCGTCGAATTCGGGGGGCACGCTTTCTTT. Translation gives CSVEFGGHAFF.

The V gene is TRBV5-1, the J gene TRBJ1-4; 8 bases fit TRBD1. The CDR3 spans 14 residues. After removal of 2 bases from V and 5 bases from J, the junction contained 2 bases not matched to a gene. CDR1 is SGHRS and CDR2 is YFSETQ in the germline V gene. CDR3 DNA sequence: TGCGCCAGCAGCTTCGACAGGGGAAATGAAAAACTGTTTTTT. Its translation: CASSFDRGNEKLFF.

J is TRBJ2-1 and V is TRBV5-1; weak D call: TRBD2 (7 bases). V lost 2 bases and J 6 bases, leaving 24 bases between the germline ends. This CDR3 is 18 amino acids long. Germline assignment: CDR1 SGHRS and CDR2 YFSETQ. CDR3 nucleotide sequence: TGCGCCAGCAGCTTAGGCCCCCCAGGGGAGGGTGTGGCCAATGAGCAGTTCTTC. Translating it yields CASSLGPPGEGVANEQFF.

This clonotype has a handful of counts. The chain uses TRBV7-2 and TRBJ2-7, with D maybe TRBD2 (6 bases). In germline, CDR1 is SGHTA, CDR2 FQGNSA. V lost 7 bases and J 0 bases, leaving 16 bases between the germline ends. This CDR3 is 15 amino acids long. Written as DNA, the CDR3 is TGTGCCAGCACTGCGCGGGGCGGTCTCTCCTACGAGCAGTACTTC. As protein: CASTARGGLSYEQYF.

The CDR3 DNA is TGTGCCAGCAGCCCTGACCAGACGTTTGAGCAGTTCTTC. Protein sequence: CASSPDQTFEQFF. This sequence joins TRBV7-9 and TRBJ2-1; the D is unclear. V was cut by 5 bases and J by 9 bases, with 14 bases left in between. The CDR3 sequence is 13 residues long. In germline, CDR1 is SEHNR, CDR2 FQNEAQ (reference sequence).

The table lists this clonotype with many counts. The chain employs TRBV25-1 and TRBJ2-7; D is ambiguous. The CDR3 consists of 13 residues. CDR1 MGHDK and CDR2 SYGVNS come from the germline V gene. Trimming took 0 bases from V and 4 from J, leaving 7 bases between them. Here the CDR3 reads CASSEYGRYEQYF. CDR3 bases: TGTGCCAGCAGTGAATATGGCAGATACGAGCAGTACTTC.

This clonotype was seen more than once but under ten times. The rearrangement uses TRBV12-3 or TRBV12-4 and TRBJ1-2; tentative D call: TRBD1 (6 bases). Trimming left V 5 bases short and J 8 bases short, with 24 bases between. The CDR3 is 16 residues long. CDR3 loop: CASSPPEGGVSRGYTF. The CDR3 DNA sequence: TGTGCCAGCAGTCCGCCGGAAGGGGGTGTCTCTAGGGGCTACACCTTC.

This clonotype was seen many times. The chain uses TRBV7-2 and TRBJ1-4; D unclear. CDR1 and CDR2 (germline): SGHTA, FQGNSA. Trimming left V 2 bases short and J 5 bases short, with 6 bases between. CDR3 length: 13 amino acids. CDR3 loop: CASSLIRNEKLFF. CDR3 bases: TGTGCCAGCAGCTTAATCCGAAATGAAAAACTGTTTTTT. The full variable domain, with the rest looked up from reference TRBV7-2 and TRBJ1-4, is GAGVSQSPSNKVTEKGKDVELRCDPISGHTALYWYRQSLGQGLEFLIYFQGNSAPDKSGLPSDRFSAERTGGSVSTLTIQRTQQEDSAVYLCASSLIRNEKLFFGSGTQLSVL.

The chain uses TRBV10-2 and TRBJ2-3; TRBD2 is a possible D gene (7 bases). V was clipped by 9 bases and J by 1 base, with 17 bases between them. The V gene's germline CDR1 is WSHSY and CDR2 SAAADI. The CDR3 sequence is 15 residues long. The CDR3 spells CASRGRAGGTDTQYF. CDR3 DNA sequence: TGCGCCAGTCGGGGGAGGGCAGGGGGCACAGATACGCAGTATTTT.

A few counts support this clonotype. V is TRBV6-1 and J is TRBJ2-1; tentatively, D is TRBD1 or TRBD2 (5 bases each). CDR3 length equals 15 residues. The V end lost 6 bases, the J end lost 4 bases, and 16 bases lay between the germline ends. CDR1 and CDR2 (germline): MNHNS, SASEGT. CDR3 in amino acids: CASSPDWDQYNEQFF. The CDR3 nucleotides read TGTGCCAGCAGCCCGGACTGGGACCAATACAATGAGCAGTTCTTC.

The gene calls are TRBV7-7 and TRBJ2-1, with D perhaps assigned TRBD1 or TRBD2 (5 bases each). The CDR3 sequence is 14 residues long. V was clipped by 3 bases and J by 8 bases, with 14 bases between them. Germline CDR1 is SSHAT and CDR2 is FNYEAQ (reference sequence). Here the CDR3 DNA reads TGTGCCAGCAGCTTTCTCGGGGCCAATGATGAGCAGTTCTTC. Translated, it gives CASSFLGANDEQFF. Together with reference TRBV7-7 and TRBJ2-1, the CDR3 gives the full variable domain: GAGVSQSPRYKVTKRGQDVTLRCDPISSHATLYWYQQALGQGPEFLTYFNYEAQPDKSGLPSDRFSAERPEGSISTLTIQRTEQRDSAMYRCASSFLGANDEQFFGPGTRLTVL.

V is TRBV30 and J is TRBJ2-1, with TRBD2 as a possible D gene (5 bases). Germline V lookup: CDR1 GTSNPN, CDR2 SVGIG (reference sequence). CDR3 length equals 15 residues. V shed 5 bases and J shed 3 bases, with 17 bases lying between them. In DNA form, the CDR3 reads TGTGCCTGGGATGAGGACTCCATCATCTACAATGAGCAGTTCTTC. This codes for CAWDEDSIIYNEQFF.

J is TRBJ2-3 and V is TRBV7-2; no reliable D call. This CDR3 region has 16 residues. Per the germline V gene, CDR1 is SGHTA and CDR2 is FQGNSA. V dropped 1 base and J dropped 4 bases, with 15 bases sitting between them. CDR3 residues: CASSLVSRGGSDTQYF. The CDR3 DNA reads as TGTGCCAGCAGCTTAGTCTCACGAGGCGGATCAGATACGCAGTATTTT.

This clonotype has only a few counts. The V and J genes are TRBV12-3 or TRBV12-4 and TRBJ2-4, with D unresolved. V lost 2 bases and J lost 0, with 2 bases in between. This CDR3 spans 13 amino acids. CDR3 coding DNA: TGTGCCAGCAGTTTACTAGCCAAAAACATTCAGTACTTC. Residues: CASSLLAKNIQYF.

The sample holds a few counts of this clonotype. V gene TRBV18 combines with J gene TRBJ2-7; TRBD1 agrees at 7 bases. Germline lookup yields CDR1 KGHSH and CDR2 LQKENI. The V segment lost 2 bases and the J segment 5 bases; nucleotides outside the gene matches: 3. The CDR3 extends over 13 amino acids. The CDR3 DNA reads as TGTGCCAGCTCACCAGGGGACAGAAACGAGCAGTACTTC. It encodes CASSPGDRNEQYF.

In its sample, this clonotype was seen many times. The chain couples TRBV12-3 or TRBV12-4 to TRBJ1-3; no clear D. V was pared by 3 bases and J by 0 bases, with 6 bases between. The CDR3 is 14 residues long. CDR3 in amino acids: CASSFGSSGNTIYF. CDR3 nucleotide sequence: TGTGCCAGCAGTTTTGGGTCCTCTGGAAACACCATATATTTT.

J is TRBJ2-2 and V is TRBV6-1; tentatively, D is TRBD1 (6 bases). The CDR3 consists of 14 residues. Germline-derived CDR1 and CDR2 are MNHNS and SASEGT. The V and J ends lost 8 bases and 1 base respectively, with 11 bases between them. CDR3 residues: CASEQGGNTGELFF. As DNA, the CDR3 is TGTGCCAGCGAACAGGGTGGGAACACCGGGGAGCTGTTTTTT.

The chain combines TRBV10-3 with TRBJ2-1; a weak D match, TRBD2 (6 bases). The CDR3 is made up of 12 amino acids. V dropped 2 bases and J dropped 13 bases, with 12 bases sitting between them. Germline V gives CDR1 ENHRY, CDR2 SYGVKD. The CDR3 bases are TGTGCCATCAGTGAGATCGGAGGGACTCAGTTCTTC. This sequence encodes CAISEIGGTQFF.

V gene TRBV7-2 combines with J gene TRBJ2-5; D may be TRBD2 (6 bases). The ends were cut back, 6 bases at V and 2 bases at J, with 19 bases in the middle. This CDR3 contains 16 residues. The germline gives CDR1 SGHTA, CDR2 FQGNSA. In DNA, the CDR3 is TGTGCCAGCAGTAAAATCGGGACTGCGGGGCAAGAGACCCAGTACTTC. Protein: CASSKIGTAGQETQYF.

This clonotype was counted at least ten times. The rearrangement joins TRBV20-1 to TRBJ1-2, with D possibly TRBD1 on 5 matching bases. The V end was cut by 8 bases, the J end by 3 bases, with 10 bases between. CDR3 length: 11 amino acids. Germline values: CDR1 DFQATT, CDR2 SNEGSKA (reference sequence). The chain's CDR3 is CSNDRDYGYTF. DNA for the CDR3: TGCAGTAACGACAGAGACTATGGCTACACCTTC.

The chain links TRBV5-1 to TRBJ1-2; TRBD1 matches 8 bases. Germline loops: CDR1 SGHRS, CDR2 YFSETQ. This CDR3 comprises 13 residues. V was pared by 2 bases and J by 8 bases, with 5 bases of the junction left unmatched. CDR3 protein: CASSFGQGGGYTF. The DNA for the CDR3 is TGCGCCAGCAGCTTCGGACAGGGAGGGGGCTACACCTTC.

This CDR3 is CATRGTEKDTQYF. CDR3 in DNA: TGTGCCACCAGGGGGACAGAGAAAGATACGCAGTATTTT. The chain links TRBV24-1 to TRBJ2-3; 7 nucleotides agree with TRBD1. CDR1 is KGHDR, CDR2 SFDVKD, per germline. This CDR3 spans 13 amino acids. V trimming: 7 bases; J trimming: 5 bases; junction bases outside the gene matches: 5.

This chain joins TRBV4-3 and TRBJ2-3; D gene ambiguous. The CDR3 sequence is 14 residues long. Germline V CDR1 and CDR2: LGHNA, YSLEER. The V and J ends lost 4 bases and 4 bases respectively, with 12 bases between them. The CDR3 coding sequence is TGCGCCAGCAGCCTAAGAAGCGTGGCAGATACGCAGTATTTT. Its protein product is CASSLRSVADTQYF.

This clonotype has more than one count but fewer than ten. The chain is built from TRBV29-1 and TRBJ2-4; TRBD2 aligns across 13 bases. The trim removed 6 bases at V and 11 bases at J, leaving 19 bases unmatched. The CDR3 totals 17 residues. Germline V lookup: CDR1 SQVTM, CDR2 ANQGSEA. DNA of the CDR3: TGCAGCGTGCCTCCGGGACTAGCGGGGCTTGGCATCACGGTTCAGTACTTC. Protein sequence: CSVPPGLAGLGITVQYF.

V usage is TRBV7-8 and J usage is TRBJ2-7; 10 nucleotides agree with TRBD2. There are 15 residues in the CDR3. The trim removed 5 bases at V and 1 base at J, leaving 5 bases unmatched. CDR1 and CDR2 (germline): SGHVS, FQNEAQ. The CDR3 DNA is TGTGCCAGCAGCCTAACTAGCGGGATTTCCTACGAGCAGTACTTC. It is translated as CASSLTSGISYEQYF.

This chain joins TRBV23-1 and TRBJ2-7, with D maybe TRBD2 (6 bases). TRBV23-1 is labeled an ORF, and its function is uncertain. This CDR3 region has 17 residues. V was clipped by 4 bases and J by 0 bases, with 19 bases between them. CDR3 sequence reads: CASSRGTPEDGSYEQYF. The CDR3 region has the DNA TGCGCCAGCAGTCGAGGGACTCCCGAGGACGGCTCCTACGAGCAGTACTTC.

This clonotype was seen more than once but under ten times. The chain employs TRBV24-1 and TRBJ2-3; weak D call: TRBD1 (6 bases). Germline V gives CDR1 KGHDR, CDR2 SFDVKD. This CDR3 comprises 16 residues. Trimming shortened V by 4 bases and J by 7 bases, and 20 bases separated the two germline ends. DNA for the CDR3: TGTGCCACCAGTGAGGGCGGGCAGGGGCCCACGAATACGCAGTATTTT. This sequence encodes CATSEGGQGPTNTQYF.

This clonotype was detected a few times. The chain links TRBV5-4 to TRBJ2-7; the match to TRBD1 covers 9 bases. The V gene's germline CDR1 is SGHNT and CDR2 YYREEE (reference sequence). The V and J ends lost 0 bases and 4 bases, in that order; junction bases with no gene match: 8. The CDR3 consists of 16 residues. The CDR3 reads CASSLDPGQGGYEQYF. CDR3 in DNA: TGTGCCAGCAGCTTGGATCCGGGACAGGGAGGTTACGAGCAGTACTTC.

The chain is built from TRBV29-1 and TRBJ1-2; D is perhaps TRBD1 (5 bases). V lost 7 bases and J lost 3, with 15 bases in between. The CDR3 runs to 13 residues. The germline gives CDR1 SQVTM, CDR2 ANQGSEA. The CDR3 bases are TGCAGCGCTGGCGGGACGGGCGACTATGGCTACACCTTC. Encoded protein: CSAGGTGDYGYTF. Drawing the rest from reference TRBV29-1 and TRBJ1-2, the complete variable domain is SAVISQKPSRDICQRGTSLTIQCQVDSQVTMMFWYRQQPGQSLTLIATANQGSEATYESGFVIDKFPISRPNLTFSTLTVSNMSPEDSSIYLCSAGGTGDYGYTFGSGTRLTVV.

The rearrangement links TRBV4-2 to TRBJ2-3, with D maybe TRBD2 (7 bases). This CDR3 has 16 residues. CDR1 and CDR2 (germline): LGHNA, YNFKEQ. Trimming removed 1 base from V and 3 bases from J, with 14 bases in between. CDR3 coding DNA: TGTGCCAGCAGCCAAGTGGGGGGCGGGAGTACAGATACGCAGTATTTT. Amino acids: CASSQVGGGSTDTQYF.

In its sample, this clonotype was seen a few times. The chain couples TRBV20-1 to TRBJ2-7; D is possibly TRBD2 (5 bases). Germline-derived CDR1 and CDR2 are DFQATT and SNEGSKA (reference sequence). The V and J ends lost 0 bases and 2 bases respectively, with 14 bases between them. The CDR3 has 15 residues. The CDR3 nucleotides read TGCAGTGCTAGAGATATTTCTAGCAATACCTACGAGCAGTACTTC. This sequence encodes CSARDISSNTYEQYF.